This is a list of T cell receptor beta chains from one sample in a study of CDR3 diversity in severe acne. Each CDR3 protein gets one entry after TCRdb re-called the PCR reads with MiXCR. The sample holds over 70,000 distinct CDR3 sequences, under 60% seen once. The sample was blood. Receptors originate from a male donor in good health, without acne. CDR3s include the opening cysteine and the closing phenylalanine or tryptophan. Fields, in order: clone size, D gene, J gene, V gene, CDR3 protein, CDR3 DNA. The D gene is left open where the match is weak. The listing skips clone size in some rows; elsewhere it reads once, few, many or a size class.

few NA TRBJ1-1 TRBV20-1 CSAREGTGLGFF TGCAGTGCTAGAGAGGGAACAGGGTTGGGTTTCTTT
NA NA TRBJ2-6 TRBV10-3 CAMRADSGANVLTF TGTGCCATGCGTGCAGACTCTGGGGCCAACGTCCTGACTTTC
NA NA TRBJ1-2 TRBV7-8 CASSLASGYTF TGTGCCAGCAGCTTAGCGAGCGGCTACACCTTC
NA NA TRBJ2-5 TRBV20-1 CSARVSAGTRNEKLFFGSGTQYF NA
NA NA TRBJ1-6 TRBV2 CASSEGSGNSPLHF TGTGCCAGCAGTGAGGGATCTGGGAATTCACCCCTCCACTTT
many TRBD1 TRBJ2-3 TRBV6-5 CASRTGADTQYF TGTGCCAGCAGAACAGGGGCCGATACGCAGTATTTT
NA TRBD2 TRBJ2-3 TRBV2 CASSWTSGRGDTQYF TGTGCCAGCAGTTGGACTAGCGGGAGAGGGGATACGCAGTATTTT
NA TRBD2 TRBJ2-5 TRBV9 CASSVGLAGPYNETQYF TGTGCCAGCAGCGTAGGATTAGCGGGTCCCTACAATGAGACCCAGTACTTC
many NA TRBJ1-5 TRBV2 CASSPFFLGVSNQPQHF TGTGCCAGCAGTCCTTTTTTCTTGGGGGTAAGCAATCAGCCCCAGCATTTT
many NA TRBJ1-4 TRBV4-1 CASSQGPNEKLFF TGCGCCAGCAGCCAAGGCCCGAATGAAAAACTGTTTTTT
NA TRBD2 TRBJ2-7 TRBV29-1 CSVAPGLAGASYEQYF TGCAGCGTTGCACCGGGACTAGCGGGAGCCAGTTACGAGCAGTACTTC
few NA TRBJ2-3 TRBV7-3 CASSSAGRHSNEQYF TGTGCCAGCAGCTCGGCGGGCCGACACTCCAATGAGCAGTATTTT
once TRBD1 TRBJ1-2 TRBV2 CASSETPTGGNYSYTF TGTGCCAGCAGTGAAACTCCGACAGGGGGCAACTATAGCTACACCTTC
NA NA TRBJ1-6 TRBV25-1 CASSVGNPYNSPLHF TGTGCCAGCAGTGTGGGTAACCCCTATAATTCACCCCTCCACTTT
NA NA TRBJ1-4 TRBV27 CASSLSSGWNEKLFF TGTGCCAGCAGTTTATCCTCGGGGTGGAATGAAAAACTGTTTTTT
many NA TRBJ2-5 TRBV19 CASSALDRIGETQYF TGTGCCAGTAGTGCCCTAGACAGAATCGGGGAGACCCAGTACTTC